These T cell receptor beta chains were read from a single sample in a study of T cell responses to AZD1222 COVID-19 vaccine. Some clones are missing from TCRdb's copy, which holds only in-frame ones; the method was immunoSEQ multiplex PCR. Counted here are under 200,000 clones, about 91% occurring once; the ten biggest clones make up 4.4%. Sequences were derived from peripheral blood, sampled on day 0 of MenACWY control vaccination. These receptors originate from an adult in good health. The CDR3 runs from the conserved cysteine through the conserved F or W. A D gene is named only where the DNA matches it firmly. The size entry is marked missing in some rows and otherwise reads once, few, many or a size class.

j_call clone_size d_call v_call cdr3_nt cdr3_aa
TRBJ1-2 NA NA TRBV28 TGTGCCAGCGCAATAACGGGACGGAACTATGGCTACACCTTC CASAITGRNYGYTF
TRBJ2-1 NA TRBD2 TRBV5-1 TGCGCCAGCACCTACGGGACTAGCAATTTCAATGAGCAGTTCTTC CASTYGTSNFNEQFF
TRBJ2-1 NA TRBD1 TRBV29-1 TGCAGCGCCCAGGGGGACACCTACAATGAGCAGTTCTTC CSAQGDTYNEQFF
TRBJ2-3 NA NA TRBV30 TGTGCCTGGAGTGTACTAGGGCCCGGGACAGATACGCAGTATTTT CAWSVLGPGTDTQYF
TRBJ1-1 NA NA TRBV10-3 TGTGCCATCAGTGTTTTAAGGAACACTGAAGCTTTCTTT CAISVLRNTEAFF
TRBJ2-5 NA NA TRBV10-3 TGTGCCATCAGTGATGGCGGGACTGGGGCCCAGTACTTC CAISDGGTGAQYF
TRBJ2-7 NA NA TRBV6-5 TGTGCCAGCAGGGGGGACGGTTACTACGAGCAGTACTTC CASRGDGYYEQYF
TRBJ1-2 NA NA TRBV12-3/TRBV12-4 TGTGCCAGCACTACAGGGCCCTATGGCTACACCTTC CASTTGPYGYTF
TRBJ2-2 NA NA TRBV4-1 TGCGCCAGCAGCCCTCCCACTGGATACACCGGGGAGCTGTTTTTT CASSPPTGYTGELFF
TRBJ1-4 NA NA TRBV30 TGTGCCTGGAGTCTACCTGACGGACGAAAACTGTTTTTT CAWSLPDGRKLFF
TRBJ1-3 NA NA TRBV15 TGTGCCACCAGCAGAATTATGAGCTCTGGAAACACCATATATTTT CATSRIMSSGNTIYF
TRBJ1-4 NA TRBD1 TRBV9 TGTGCCAGCAGCGTAACCGGGACAGATAATGAAAAACTGTTTTTT CASSVTGTDNEKLFF
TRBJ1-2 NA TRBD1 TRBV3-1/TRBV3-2 TGTGCCAGCAGCCAAGTTTCAGGGGGTGGCTACACCTTC CASSQVSGGGYTF
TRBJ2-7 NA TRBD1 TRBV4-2 TGTGCCAGCAGCCCCGGACAGGGAAACGAGCAGTACTTC CASSPGQGNEQYF
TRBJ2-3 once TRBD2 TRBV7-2 TGTGCCAGCAGCTTAGCGCGGGCTAGCGGACCGCAGTATTTT CASSLARASGPQYF
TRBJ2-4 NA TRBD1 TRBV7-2 TGTGCCAGCAGCACGAGCGCCGGGACAGGGAAAAACATTCAGTACTTC CASSTSAGTGKNIQYF
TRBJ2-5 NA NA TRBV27 TGTGCCAGCAGTATGCGGGACAGACTCCAAGAGACCCAGTACTTC CASSMRDRLQETQYF
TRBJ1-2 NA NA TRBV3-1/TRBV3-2 TGTGCCAGCAGCCGGGAGGGGACTCGCGGCTACACCTTC CASSREGTRGYTF
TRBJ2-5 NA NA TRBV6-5 TGTGCCAGCAGCCCCCGGACAGTTTTAGAGACCCAGTACTTC CASSPRTVLETQYF
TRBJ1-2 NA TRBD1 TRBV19 TGTGCCAGTACTGCACAGGGGGCGCGTGGCTACACCTTC CASTAQGARGYTF
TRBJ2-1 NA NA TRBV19 TGTGCCAGATGGGTACGTGAGCAGTTCTTC CARWVREQFF
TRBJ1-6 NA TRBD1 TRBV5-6 TGTGCCAGCAGCTTGCAGGGGGCGAACTATAATTCACCCCTCCACTTT CASSLQGANYNSPLHF
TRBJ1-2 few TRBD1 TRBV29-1 TGCAGCGTTGAGGGACAGAGAAACTATGGCTACACCTTC CSVEGQRNYGYTF
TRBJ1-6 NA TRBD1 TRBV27 TGTGCCAGCAGTTTATTGACCGACAGGGCCTTGACCCTCCACTTT CASSLLTDRALTLHF
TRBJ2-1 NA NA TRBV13 TGTGCCAGCAGCCCCCGACGCCAACTCAATGAGCAGTTCTTC CASSPRRQLNEQFF
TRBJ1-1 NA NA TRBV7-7 TGTGCCAGCAGCCCGCCCGGGGAGGCGAACACTGAAGCTTTCTTT CASSPPGEANTEAFF
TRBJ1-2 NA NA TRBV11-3 TGTGCCAGCAGCGCGAGAGGGTCTTCGGGGACTAACTATGGCTACACCTTC CASSARGSSGTNYGYTF
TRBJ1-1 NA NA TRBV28 TGTGCCAGCAGTTTAACCGGCCCCGGGGGGAACACTGAAGCTTTCTTT CASSLTGPGGNTEAFF
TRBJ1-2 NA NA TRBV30 TGTGCCTGGAGTGTATTCGGGGGCCGGGATGGCTACACCTTC CAWSVFGGRDGYTF
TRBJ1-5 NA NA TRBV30 TGTGCCTGGAGTGTTCTAGGAGGTCAGCCCCAGCATTTT CAWSVLGGQPQHF
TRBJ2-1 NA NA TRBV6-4 TGTGCCAGCAGTGGTCAGCCAGGGGCCAATGAGCAGTTCTTC CASSGQPGANEQFF
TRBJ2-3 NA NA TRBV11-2 TGTGCCAGCAGCTTAGATCGGGGTAATACGCAGTATTTT CASSLDRGNTQYF
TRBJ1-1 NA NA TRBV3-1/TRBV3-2 TGTGCCAGCAGCCAAGATACGACATCTCAGAATGAAGCTTTCTTT CASSQDTTSQNEAFF
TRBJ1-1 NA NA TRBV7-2 TGTGCCAGCAGCTCGCGCGGTGGACTCTCTGAAGCTTTCTTT CASSSRGGLSEAFF
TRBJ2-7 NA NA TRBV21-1 TGTGCCAGCAGCGGGGACAGGGGATCAGACGAGCAGTACTTC CASSGDRGSDEQYF
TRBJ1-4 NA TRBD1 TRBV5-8 TGTGCCAGCAGTCGGGGACAGCCGAATGAAAAACTGTTTTTT CASSRGQPNEKLFF
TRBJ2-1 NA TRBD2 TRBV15 TGTGCCACCAGCAGGAGCGTTAGCGGGATCTACAATGAGCAGTTCTTC CATSRSVSGIYNEQFF
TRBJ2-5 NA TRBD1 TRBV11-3 TGTGCCAGCAGCCTAGGTCCCTCACAGGGGGCGGAATACTTC CASSLGPSQGAEYF
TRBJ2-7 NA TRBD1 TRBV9 TGTGCCAGCAGCCGAGGGACAGAATCCTACGAGCAGTACTTC CASSRGTESYEQYF
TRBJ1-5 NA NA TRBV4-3 TGCGCCAGCAGCGACTGGAATGGGCCAGGGGAGCCCCAGCATTTT CASSDWNGPGEPQHF
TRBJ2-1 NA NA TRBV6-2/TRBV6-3 TGTGCCAGCAGCCCTAGACGCGGAGTCGAGTGGAATGAGCAGTTCTTC CASSPRRGVEWNEQFF
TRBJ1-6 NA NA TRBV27 TGTGCCAGCAGTCTGGGGGACTCACCCCTCCACTTT CASSLGDSPLHF
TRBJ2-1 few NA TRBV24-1 TGTGCCACCAGTGATCGGACTCGTTTGGATGAGCAGTTCTTC CATSDRTRLDEQFF